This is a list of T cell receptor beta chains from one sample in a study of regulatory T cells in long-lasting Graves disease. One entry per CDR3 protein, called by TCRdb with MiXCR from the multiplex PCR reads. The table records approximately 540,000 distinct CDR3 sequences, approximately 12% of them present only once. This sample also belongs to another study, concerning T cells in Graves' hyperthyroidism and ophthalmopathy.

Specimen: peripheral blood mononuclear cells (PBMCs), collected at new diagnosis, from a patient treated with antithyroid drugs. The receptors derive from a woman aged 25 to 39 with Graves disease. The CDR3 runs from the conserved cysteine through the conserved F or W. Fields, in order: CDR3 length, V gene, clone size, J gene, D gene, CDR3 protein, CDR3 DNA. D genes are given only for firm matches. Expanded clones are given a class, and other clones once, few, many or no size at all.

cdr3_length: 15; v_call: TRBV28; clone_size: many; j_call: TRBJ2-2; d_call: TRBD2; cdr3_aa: CASSRQEWGGGELFF; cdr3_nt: TGTGCCAGCAGTCGTCAAGAGTGGGGGGGCGGGGAGCTGTTTTTT
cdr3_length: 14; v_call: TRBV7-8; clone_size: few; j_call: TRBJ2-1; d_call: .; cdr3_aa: CASSQSRPPSEQFF; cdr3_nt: TGTGCCAGCAGCCAAAGCCGGCCCCCGAGTGAGCAGTTCTTC
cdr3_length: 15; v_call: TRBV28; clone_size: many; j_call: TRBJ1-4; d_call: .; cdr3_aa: CASSPWTGTNEKLFF; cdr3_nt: TGTGCCAGCAGTCCTTGGACTGGGACTAATGAAAAACTGTTTTTT
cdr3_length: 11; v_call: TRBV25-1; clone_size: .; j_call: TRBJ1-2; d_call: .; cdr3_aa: CASSDLYGYTF; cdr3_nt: TGTGCCAGCAGTGATCTCTATGGCTACACCTTC
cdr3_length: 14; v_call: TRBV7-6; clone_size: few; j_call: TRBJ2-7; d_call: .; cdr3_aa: CASSDWEGDYEQYF; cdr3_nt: TGTGCCAGCAGCGATTGGGAGGGGGACTACGAGCAGTACTTC
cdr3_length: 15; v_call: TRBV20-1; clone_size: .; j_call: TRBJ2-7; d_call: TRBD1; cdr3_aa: CSAQDGDRGLNEQYF; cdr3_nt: TGCAGTGCTCAGGACGGGGACAGGGGGCTCAATGAGCAGTACTTC
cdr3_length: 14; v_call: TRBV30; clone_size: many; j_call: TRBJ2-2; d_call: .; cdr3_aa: CAWTVLLQAGELFF; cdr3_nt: TGTGCCTGGACTGTACTACTGCAGGCGGGGGAGCTGTTTTTT
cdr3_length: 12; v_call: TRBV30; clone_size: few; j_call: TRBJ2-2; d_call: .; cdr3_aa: CAWRSGPGELFF; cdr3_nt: TGTGCCTGGAGGTCTGGGCCCGGGGAGCTGTTTTTT
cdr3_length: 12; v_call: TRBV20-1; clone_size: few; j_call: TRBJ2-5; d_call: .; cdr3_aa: CSGQGGIETQYF; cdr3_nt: TGCAGTGGACAGGGAGGGATAGAGACCCAGTACTTC
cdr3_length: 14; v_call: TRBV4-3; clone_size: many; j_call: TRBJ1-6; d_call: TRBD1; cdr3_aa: CASSFAGGASPLHF; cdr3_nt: TGCGCCAGCAGCTTCGCAGGGGGCGCCTCACCCCTCCACTTT
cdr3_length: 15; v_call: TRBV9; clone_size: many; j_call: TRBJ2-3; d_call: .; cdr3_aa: CASSVGGSSGDTQYF; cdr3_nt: TGTGCCAGCAGCGTAGGAGGATCAAGCGGAGATACGCAGTATTTT
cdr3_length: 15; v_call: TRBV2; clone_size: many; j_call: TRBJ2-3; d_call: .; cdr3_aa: CASSEQGTSTDTQYF; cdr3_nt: TGTGCCAGCAGTGAACAGGGAACTAGCACAGATACGCAGTATTTT
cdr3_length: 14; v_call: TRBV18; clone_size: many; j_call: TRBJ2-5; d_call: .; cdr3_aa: CASSPTTSTETQYF; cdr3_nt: TGTGCCAGCTCTCCAACGACTAGTACTGAGACCCAGTACTTC
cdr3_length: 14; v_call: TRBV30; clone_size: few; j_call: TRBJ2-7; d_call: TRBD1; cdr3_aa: CAWSATDRGDEQYF; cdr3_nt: TGTGCCTGGAGTGCAACCGACAGGGGCGACGAGCAGTACTTC
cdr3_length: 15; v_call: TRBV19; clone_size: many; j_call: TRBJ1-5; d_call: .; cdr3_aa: CASISTWGFNQPQHF; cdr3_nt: TGTGCCAGTATCTCCACGTGGGGGTTCAACCAGCCCCAGCATTTT
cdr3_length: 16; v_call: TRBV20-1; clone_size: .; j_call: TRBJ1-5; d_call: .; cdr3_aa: CSASIGGGRGNQPQHF; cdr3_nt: TGCAGTGCTAGCATTGGCGGGGGAAGGGGCAATCAGCCCCAGCATTTT
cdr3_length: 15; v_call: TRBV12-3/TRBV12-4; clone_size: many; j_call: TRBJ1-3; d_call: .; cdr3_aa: CASTEDGYSGNTIYF; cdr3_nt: TGTGCCAGCACCGAGGACGGCTACTCTGGAAACACCATATATTTT
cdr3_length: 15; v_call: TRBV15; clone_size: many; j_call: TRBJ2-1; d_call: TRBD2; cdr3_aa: CATSRGASGSNEQFF; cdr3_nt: TGTGCCACCAGCCGAGGGGCTAGCGGGAGTAATGAGCAGTTCTTC
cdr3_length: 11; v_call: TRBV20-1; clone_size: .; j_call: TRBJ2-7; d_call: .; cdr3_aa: CSANSGYEQYF; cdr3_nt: TGCAGTGCTAATAGCGGCTACGAGCAGTACTTC
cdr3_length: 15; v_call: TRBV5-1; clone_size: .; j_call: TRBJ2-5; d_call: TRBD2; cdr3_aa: CASSQVCGGQETQYF; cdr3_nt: TGCGCCAGCAGCCAGGTGTGCGGGGGGCAAGAGACCCAGTACTTC
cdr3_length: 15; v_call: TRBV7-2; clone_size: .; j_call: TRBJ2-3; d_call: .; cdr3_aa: CASSLIADLSDTQYF; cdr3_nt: TGTGCCAGCAGCTTAATTGCTGATCTGTCAGATACGCAGTATTTT
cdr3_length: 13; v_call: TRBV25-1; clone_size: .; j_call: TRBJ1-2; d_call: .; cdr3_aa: CASSDLGFGGYTF; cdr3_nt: TGTGCCAGCAGTGATCTCGGTTTTGGTGGCTACACCTTC
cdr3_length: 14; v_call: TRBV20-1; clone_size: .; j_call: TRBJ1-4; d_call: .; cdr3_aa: CSASPPGHLEKLFF; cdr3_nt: TGCAGTGCGTCCCCACCGGGACACCTTGAAAAACTGTTTTTT
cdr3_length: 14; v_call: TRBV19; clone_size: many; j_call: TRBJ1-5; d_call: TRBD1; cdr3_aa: CASSPGQVNQPQHF; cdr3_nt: TGTGCCAGTAGTCCAGGACAGGTTAATCAGCCCCAGCATTTT
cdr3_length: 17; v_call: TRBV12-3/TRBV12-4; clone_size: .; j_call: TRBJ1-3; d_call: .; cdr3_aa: CASSFRSSTLSGNTIYF; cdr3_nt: TGTGCCAGCAGTTTCCGGTCCTCTACCCTCTCTGGAAACACCATATATTTT
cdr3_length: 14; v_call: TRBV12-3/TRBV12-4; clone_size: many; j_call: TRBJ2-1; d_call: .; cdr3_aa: CASSLEWKYNEQFF; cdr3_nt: TGTGCCAGCAGTTTAGAATGGAAATACAATGAGCAGTTCTTC
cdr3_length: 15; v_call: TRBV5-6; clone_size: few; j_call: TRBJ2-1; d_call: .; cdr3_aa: CASSLGSGYYNEQFF; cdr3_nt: TGTGCCAGCAGCTTGGGGTCGGGCTATTACAATGAGCAGTTCTTC
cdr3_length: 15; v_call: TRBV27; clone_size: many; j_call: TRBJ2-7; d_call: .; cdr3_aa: CASSHLDRGESEQYF; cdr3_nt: TGTGCCAGCAGTCATCTAGACAGAGGAGAGTCCGAGCAGTACTTC
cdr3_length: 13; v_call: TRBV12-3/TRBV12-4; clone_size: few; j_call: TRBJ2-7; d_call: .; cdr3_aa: CASSLVGGGEQYF; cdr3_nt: TGTGCCAGCAGTTTAGTAGGGGGGGGGGAGCAGTACTTC
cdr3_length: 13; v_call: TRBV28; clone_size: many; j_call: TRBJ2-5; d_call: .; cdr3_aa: CASSWFRAETQYF; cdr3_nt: TGTGCCAGCAGTTGGTTTAGGGCGGAGACCCAGTACTTC
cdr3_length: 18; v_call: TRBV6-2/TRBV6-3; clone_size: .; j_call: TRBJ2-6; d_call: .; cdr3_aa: CASSGAWGRYSGANVLTF; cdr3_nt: TGTGCCAGCAGTGGAGCGTGGGGGCGCTACTCTGGGGCCAACGTCCTGACTTTC
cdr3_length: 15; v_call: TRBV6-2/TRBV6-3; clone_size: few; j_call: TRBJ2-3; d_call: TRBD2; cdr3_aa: CASSYIAGLTDTQYF; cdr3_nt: TGTGCCAGCAGTTACATAGCGGGACTCACAGATACGCAGTATTTT
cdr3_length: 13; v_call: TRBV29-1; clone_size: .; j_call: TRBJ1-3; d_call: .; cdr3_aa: CSVAKGAGNTIYF; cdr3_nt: TGCAGCGTTGCTAAGGGGGCTGGAAACACCATATATTTT
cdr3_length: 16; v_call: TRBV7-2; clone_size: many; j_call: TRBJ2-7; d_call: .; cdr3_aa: CASSLWGDRSSYEQYF; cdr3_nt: TGTGCCAGCAGCTTATGGGGGGACCGGAGCTCCTACGAGCAGTACTTC
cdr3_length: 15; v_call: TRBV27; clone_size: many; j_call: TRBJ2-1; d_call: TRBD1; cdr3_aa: CASSLKYRGSNEQFF; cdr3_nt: TGTGCCAGCAGTTTAAAGTACAGGGGGTCGAATGAGCAGTTCTTC
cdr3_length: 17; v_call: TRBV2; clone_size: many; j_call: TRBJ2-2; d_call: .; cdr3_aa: CASKFRYLLSNTGELFF; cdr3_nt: TGTGCCAGCAAATTCAGATACTTGCTATCGAACACCGGGGAGCTGTTTTTT
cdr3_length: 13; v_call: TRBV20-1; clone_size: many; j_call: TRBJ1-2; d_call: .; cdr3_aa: CSARDGPNYGYTF; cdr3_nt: TGCAGTGCTAGAGATGGGCCTAACTATGGCTACACCTTC
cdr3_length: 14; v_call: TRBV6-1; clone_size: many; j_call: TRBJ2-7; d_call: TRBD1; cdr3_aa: CASILTGGPYEQYF; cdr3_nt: TGTGCCAGCATATTAACAGGGGGCCCCTACGAGCAGTACTTC
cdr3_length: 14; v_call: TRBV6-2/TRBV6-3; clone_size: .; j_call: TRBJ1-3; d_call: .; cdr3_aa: CASSGDVSGNTIYF; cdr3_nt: TGTGCCAGCAGCGGCGATGTCTCTGGAAACACCATATATTTT
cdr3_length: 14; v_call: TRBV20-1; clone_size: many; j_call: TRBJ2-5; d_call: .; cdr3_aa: CSARVRGEQETQYF; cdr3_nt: TGCAGTGCTAGGGTTCGGGGCGAACAAGAGACCCAGTACTTC
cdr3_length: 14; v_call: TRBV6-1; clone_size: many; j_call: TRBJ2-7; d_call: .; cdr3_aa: CASSSTGGKYEQYF; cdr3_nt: TGTGCCAGCAGCTCCACGGGGGGCAAGTACGAGCAGTACTTC
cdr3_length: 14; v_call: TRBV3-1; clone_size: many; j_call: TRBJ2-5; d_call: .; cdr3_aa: CASSARGGQETQYF; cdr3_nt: TGTGCCAGCAGCGCCAGGGGGGGGCAAGAGACCCAGTACTTC
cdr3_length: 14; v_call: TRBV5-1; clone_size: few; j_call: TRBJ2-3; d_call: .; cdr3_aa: CASSLAPFTDTQYF; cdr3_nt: TGCGCCAGCAGCTTGGCCCCGTTCACAGATACGCAGTATTTT
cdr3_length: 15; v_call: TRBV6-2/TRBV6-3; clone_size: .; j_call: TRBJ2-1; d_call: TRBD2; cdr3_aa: CASSYPGTKDNEQFF; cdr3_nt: TGTGCCAGCAGTTATCCCGGGACTAAAGATAATGAGCAGTTCTTC
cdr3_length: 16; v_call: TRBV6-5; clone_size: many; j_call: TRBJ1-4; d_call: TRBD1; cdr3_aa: CASSYYSDRVNEKLFF; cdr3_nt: TGTGCCAGCAGTTACTATTCGGACAGGGTTAATGAAAAACTGTTTTTT
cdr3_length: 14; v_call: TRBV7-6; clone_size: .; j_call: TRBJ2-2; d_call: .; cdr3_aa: CASSLVHRAGELFF; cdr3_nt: TGTGCCAGCAGCTTAGTTCACCGGGCCGGGGAGCTGTTTTTT
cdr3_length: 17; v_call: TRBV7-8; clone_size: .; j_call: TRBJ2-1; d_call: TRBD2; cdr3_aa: CASSPNRGTSGPNEQFF; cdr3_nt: TGTGCCAGCAGCCCAAACCGAGGGACTAGCGGACCCAATGAGCAGTTCTTC
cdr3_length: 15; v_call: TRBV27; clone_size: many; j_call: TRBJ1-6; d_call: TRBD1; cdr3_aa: CASRRGKGANSPLHF; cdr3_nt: TGTGCCAGCAGGAGGGGCAAGGGGGCTAATTCACCCCTCCACTTT
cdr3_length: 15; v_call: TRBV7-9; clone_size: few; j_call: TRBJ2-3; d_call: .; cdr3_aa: CASSLDGAHTDTQYF; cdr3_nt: TGTGCCAGCAGCTTAGACGGTGCCCACACTGATACGCAGTATTTT
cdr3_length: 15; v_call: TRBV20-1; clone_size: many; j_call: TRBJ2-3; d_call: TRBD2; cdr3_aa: CSARLLAGARDTQYF; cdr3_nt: TGCAGTGCTAGGTTGCTAGCGGGAGCACGGGATACGCAGTATTTT
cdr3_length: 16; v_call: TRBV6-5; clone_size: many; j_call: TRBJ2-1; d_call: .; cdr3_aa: CASSYYSTGPPGEQFF; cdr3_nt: TGTGCCAGCAGTTACTATTCAACGGGACCTCCGGGGGAGCAGTTCTTC
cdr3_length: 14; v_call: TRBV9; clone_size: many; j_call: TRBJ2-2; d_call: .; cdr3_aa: CASSGRMGTGELFF; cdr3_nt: TGTGCCAGCAGCGGCAGAATGGGTACCGGGGAGCTGTTTTTT
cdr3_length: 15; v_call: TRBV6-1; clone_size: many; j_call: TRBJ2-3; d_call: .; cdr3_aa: CASSQAGIKSDTQYF; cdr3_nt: TGTGCCAGCAGTCAAGCCGGGATTAAGTCAGATACGCAGTATTTT
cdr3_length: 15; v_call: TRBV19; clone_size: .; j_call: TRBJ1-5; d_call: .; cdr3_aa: CASSLQDYHNQPQHF; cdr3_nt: TGTGCCAGTAGTCTCCAAGATTATCACAATCAGCCCCAGCATTTT
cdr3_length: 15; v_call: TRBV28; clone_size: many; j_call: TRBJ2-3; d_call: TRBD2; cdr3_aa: CASRTSGMSTDTQYF; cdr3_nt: TGTGCCAGCAGAACTAGCGGGATGAGCACAGATACGCAGTATTTT
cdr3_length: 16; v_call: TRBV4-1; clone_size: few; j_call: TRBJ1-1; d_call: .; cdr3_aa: CASSQPARGMNTEAFF; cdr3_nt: TGCGCCAGCAGCCAACCCGCCAGGGGCATGAACACTGAAGCTTTCTTT
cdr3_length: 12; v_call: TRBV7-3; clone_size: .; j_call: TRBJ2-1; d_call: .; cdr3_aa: CASSPDGLGGFF; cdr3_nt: TGTGCCAGCAGCCCCGACGGCCTCGGAGGGTTCTTC
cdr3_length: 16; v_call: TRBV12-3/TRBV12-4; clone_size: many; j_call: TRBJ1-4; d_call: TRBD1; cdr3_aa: CASSSAGGQPNEKLFF; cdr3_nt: TGTGCCAGCAGTTCAGCGGGGGGACAGCCTAATGAAAAACTGTTTTTT
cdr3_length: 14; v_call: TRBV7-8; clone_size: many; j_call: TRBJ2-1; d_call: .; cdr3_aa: CASSLGLGYNEQFF; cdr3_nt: TGTGCCAGCAGCTTGGGCTTGGGGTACAATGAGCAGTTCTTC